Listed here are 2 T cell receptor beta chains from one sample, sequenced in a study of memory CD4+ T cells and cytomegalovirus serostatus. The sort gate was single viable CD3+CD4+CD8-CD45RO+ cells for memory CD4+ T cells. Generated by immunoSEQ multiplex PCR, the TCRdb table keeps only in-frame clones and is missing some. The sample has 48,000 or so clones, around 78% seen once; the top ten hold approximately 0.8%. The sample was memory CD4+ T cells from blood. All receptors derive from an adult in good health and CMV-seronegative.

This chain joins TRBV10-2 and TRBJ2-7; D perhaps matches TRBD2 (6 bases). The CDR3 totals 15 residues. Per the germline V gene, CDR1 is WSHSY and CDR2 is SAAADI. The ends were cut back, 2 bases at V and 0 bases at J, with 11 bases in the middle. DNA of the CDR3: TGCGCCAGCAGTGAGCGGGACTTACGCTCCTACGAGCAGTACTTC. Translation gives CASSERDLRSYEQYF.

The chain joins TRBV30 to TRBJ1-3; D unclear. Germline CDR1 reads GTSNPN; CDR2 reads SVGIG (reference sequence). The V and J ends lost 3 bases and 3 bases respectively, with 9 bases between them. The CDR3 runs to 13 residues. The CDR3 nucleotides are TGTGCCTGGAGCCAACGGGGTGGAAACACCATATATTTT. It translates to CAWSQRGGNTIYF.